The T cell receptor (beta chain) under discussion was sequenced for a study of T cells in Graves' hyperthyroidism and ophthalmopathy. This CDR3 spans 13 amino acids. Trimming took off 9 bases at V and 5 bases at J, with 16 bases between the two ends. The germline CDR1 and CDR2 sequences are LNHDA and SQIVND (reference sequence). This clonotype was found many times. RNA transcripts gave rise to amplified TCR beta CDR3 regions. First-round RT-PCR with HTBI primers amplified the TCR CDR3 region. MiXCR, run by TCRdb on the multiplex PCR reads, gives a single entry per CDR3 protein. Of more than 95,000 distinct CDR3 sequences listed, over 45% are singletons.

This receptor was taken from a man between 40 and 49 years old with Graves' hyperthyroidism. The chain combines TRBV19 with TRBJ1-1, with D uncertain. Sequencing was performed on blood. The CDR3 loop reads CASHPRGGTEAFF. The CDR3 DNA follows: TGTGCCAGCCACCCCCGGGGAGGGACTGAAGCTTTCTTT.